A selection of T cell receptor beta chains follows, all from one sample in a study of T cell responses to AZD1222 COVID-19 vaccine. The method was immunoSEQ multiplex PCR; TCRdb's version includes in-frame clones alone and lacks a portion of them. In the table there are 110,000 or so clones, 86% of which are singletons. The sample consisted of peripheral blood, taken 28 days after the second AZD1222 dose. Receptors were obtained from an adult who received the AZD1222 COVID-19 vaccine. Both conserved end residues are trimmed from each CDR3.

CDR3 protein: AWSVDYGYT
V gene: TRBV30
CDR3 length: 9
J gene: TRBJ1-2

CDR3 protein: ASIREAGELF
V gene: TRBV12-3/TRBV12-4
CDR3 length: 10
J gene: TRBJ2-2

CDR3 protein: ASSFGTVNEKLF
V gene: TRBV19
CDR3 length: 12
J gene: TRBJ1-4

CDR3 protein: ASITEGGTEAF
V gene: TRBV2
CDR3 length: 11
J gene: TRBJ1-1

CDR3 protein: ASSITARGNGEQF
V gene: TRBV19
CDR3 length: 13
J gene: TRBJ2-1

CDR3 protein: ASLTGGLYGYT
V gene: TRBV28
CDR3 length: 11
J gene: TRBJ1-2

CDR3 protein: ASSLQAGDSYEQY
V gene: TRBV11-2
CDR3 length: 13
J gene: TRBJ2-7

CDR3 protein: ASSIAATRASGYGYT
V gene: TRBV19
CDR3 length: 15
J gene: TRBJ1-2

CDR3 protein: ASSREGQLYSNQPQH
V gene: TRBV7-8
CDR3 length: 15
J gene: TRBJ1-5

CDR3 protein: ASSPLGSKVGNGYT
V gene: TRBV7-9
CDR3 length: 14
J gene: TRBJ1-2

CDR3 protein: ASSSSGQFGGYT
V gene: TRBV7-9
CDR3 length: 12
J gene: TRBJ1-2

CDR3 protein: ASSHTSGANEKLF
V gene: TRBV4-2
CDR3 length: 13
J gene: TRBJ1-4

CDR3 protein: ASRSQRGGIYGYT
V gene: TRBV2
CDR3 length: 13
J gene: TRBJ1-2

CDR3 protein: ASSLDRGRIHEQF
V gene: TRBV11-2
CDR3 length: 13
J gene: TRBJ2-1

CDR3 protein: ASSLRGIAPTGELF
V gene: TRBV5-6
CDR3 length: 14
J gene: TRBJ2-2

CDR3 protein: ASSPDTPTNEKLF
V gene: TRBV18
CDR3 length: 13
J gene: TRBJ1-4

CDR3 protein: ALRGINSNTGELF
V gene: TRBV7-9
CDR3 length: 13
J gene: TRBJ2-2

CDR3 protein: ASLNSYNSPLH
V gene: TRBV12-3/TRBV12-4
CDR3 length: 11
J gene: TRBJ1-6

CDR3 protein: NMGHVEKQGARVKNIQY
V gene: TRBV6-4
CDR3 length: 17
J gene: TRBJ2-4

CDR3 protein: ASSWEKNTEAF
V gene: TRBV6-6
CDR3 length: 11
J gene: TRBJ1-1

CDR3 protein: ASSAPGTGPGNTIY
V gene: TRBV18
CDR3 length: 14
J gene: TRBJ1-3

CDR3 protein: ASSENGGNQPQH
V gene: TRBV2
CDR3 length: 12
J gene: TRBJ1-5

CDR3 protein: ASSIPRWDTEAF
V gene: TRBV19
CDR3 length: 12
J gene: TRBJ1-1

CDR3 protein: ASSPGRETQY
V gene: TRBV7-2
CDR3 length: 10
J gene: TRBJ2-5

CDR3 protein: ASSLGTVLNTEAF
V gene: TRBV7-2
CDR3 length: 13
J gene: TRBJ1-1

CDR3 protein: ASSHRTSGAGELF
V gene: TRBV6-2/TRBV6-3
CDR3 length: 13
J gene: TRBJ2-2

CDR3 protein: ASSVVGAGNTIY
V gene: TRBV9
CDR3 length: 12
J gene: TRBJ1-3

CDR3 protein: ASSFYFRNGGNQPQH
V gene: TRBV28
CDR3 length: 15
J gene: TRBJ1-5

CDR3 protein: ASSYSWGQTDTQY
V gene: TRBV6-5
CDR3 length: 13
J gene: TRBJ2-3

CDR3 protein: ASSWTSDTQY
V gene: TRBV6-2/TRBV6-3
CDR3 length: 10
J gene: TRBJ2-3

CDR3 protein: ASRTSGTDTQY
V gene: TRBV12-3/TRBV12-4
CDR3 length: 11
J gene: TRBJ2-3

CDR3 protein: ASSLVQRNEQF
V gene: TRBV5-1
CDR3 length: 11
J gene: TRBJ2-1

CDR3 protein: ASSLQGEKLF
V gene: TRBV12-3/TRBV12-4
CDR3 length: 10
J gene: TRBJ1-4

CDR3 protein: ASSEARGGEQRLTGELF
V gene: TRBV6-1
CDR3 length: 17
J gene: TRBJ2-2

CDR3 protein: ALRLGVRADTQY
V gene: TRBV6-5
CDR3 length: 12
J gene: TRBJ2-3

CDR3 protein: ASSPVSIRGNQPQH
V gene: TRBV18
CDR3 length: 14
J gene: TRBJ1-5

CDR3 protein: ASSSPPLGEPDTQY
V gene: TRBV13
CDR3 length: 14
J gene: TRBJ2-3

CDR3 protein: ASSLPREGGHEQF
V gene: TRBV11-3
CDR3 length: 13
J gene: TRBJ2-1

CDR3 protein: ASSLRLAGYEQY
V gene: TRBV28
CDR3 length: 12
J gene: TRBJ2-7

CDR3 protein: ASSLRGWANTIY
V gene: TRBV7-2
CDR3 length: 12
J gene: TRBJ1-3

CDR3 protein: ASSLGLGNTIY
V gene: TRBV7-2
CDR3 length: 11
J gene: TRBJ1-3

CDR3 protein: ASSESGVQY
V gene: TRBV10-1
CDR3 length: 9
J gene: TRBJ2-7

CDR3 protein: ATTQGGWNTEAF
V gene: TRBV28
CDR3 length: 12
J gene: TRBJ1-1

CDR3 protein: ASSPRQNEKLF
V gene: TRBV18
CDR3 length: 11
J gene: TRBJ1-4

CDR3 protein: ASSHLGTGFYEQY
V gene: TRBV10-1
CDR3 length: 13
J gene: TRBJ2-7

CDR3 protein: ASSPAGTGSYEQY
V gene: TRBV5-4
CDR3 length: 13
J gene: TRBJ2-7

CDR3 protein: ASSIIGGPNTEAF
V gene: TRBV19
CDR3 length: 13
J gene: TRBJ1-1

CDR3 protein: ASSLYLAGGSSSYEQY
V gene: TRBV11-2
CDR3 length: 16
J gene: TRBJ2-7

CDR3 protein: ASSIVMMGLAYNEQF
V gene: TRBV19
CDR3 length: 15
J gene: TRBJ2-1

CDR3 protein: AISELNRDSYEQY
V gene: TRBV10-3
CDR3 length: 13
J gene: TRBJ2-7

CDR3 protein: ASSLTPTPGKLF
V gene: TRBV27
CDR3 length: 12
J gene: TRBJ1-4

CDR3 protein: ASSDSVLAKNIQY
V gene: TRBV10-2
CDR3 length: 13
J gene: TRBJ2-4

CDR3 protein: ASSYFRTGAYEQY
V gene: TRBV6-5
CDR3 length: 13
J gene: TRBJ2-7